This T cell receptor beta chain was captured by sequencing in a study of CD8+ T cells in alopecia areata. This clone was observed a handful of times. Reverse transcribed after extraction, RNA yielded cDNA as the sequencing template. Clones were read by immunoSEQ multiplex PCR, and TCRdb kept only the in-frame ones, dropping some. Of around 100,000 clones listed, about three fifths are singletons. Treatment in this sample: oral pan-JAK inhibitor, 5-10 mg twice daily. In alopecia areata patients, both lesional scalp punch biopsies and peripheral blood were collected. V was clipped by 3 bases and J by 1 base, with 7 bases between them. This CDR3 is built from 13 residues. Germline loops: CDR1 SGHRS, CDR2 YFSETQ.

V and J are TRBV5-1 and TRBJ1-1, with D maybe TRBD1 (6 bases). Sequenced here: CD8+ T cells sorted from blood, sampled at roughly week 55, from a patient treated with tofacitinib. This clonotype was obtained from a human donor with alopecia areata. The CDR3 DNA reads TGCGCCAGCAGCTGGACAGAGAACACTGAAGCTTTCTTT. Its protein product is CASSWTENTEAFF.